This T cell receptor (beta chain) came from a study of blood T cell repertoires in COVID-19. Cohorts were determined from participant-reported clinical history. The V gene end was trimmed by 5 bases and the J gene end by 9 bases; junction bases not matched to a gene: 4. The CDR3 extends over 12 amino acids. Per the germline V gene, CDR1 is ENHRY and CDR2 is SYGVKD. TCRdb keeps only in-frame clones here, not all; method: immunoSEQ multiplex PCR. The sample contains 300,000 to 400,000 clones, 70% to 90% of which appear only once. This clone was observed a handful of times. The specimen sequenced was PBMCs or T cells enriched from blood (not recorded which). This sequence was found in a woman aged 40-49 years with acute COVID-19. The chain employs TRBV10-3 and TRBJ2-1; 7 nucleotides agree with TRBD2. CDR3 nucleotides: TGTGCCATCAGTCCGGGGGAGGGTGAGCAGTTCTTC. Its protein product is CAISPGEGEQFF.